This passage covers 18 T cell receptor beta chains from one sample sequenced in a study of human T cells and chemical hapten exposure. A single record per CDR3 protein comes from TCRdb applying MiXCR to the RACE reads. The data hold about 52,000 distinct CDR3 sequences, with 11% observed a single time. Described time point: patch test 1, 2 weeks after DPC sensitization. Treatment given: therapeutic diphenylcyclopropenone sensitization with weekly scalp DPC. Total RNA was isolated from whole blood that had not been fractionated. The sample consisted of whole blood, taken in connection with sensitization to the hapten diphenylcyclopropenone (DPC). These receptors were taken from a woman aged 40 to 50 with alopecia areata. Some clones in this sample may be carry-over from other donors' samples.

This clonotype was recorded a few times. The chain carries TRBV5-1 and TRBJ2-5; 7 positions match TRBD1. The CDR3 is 13 amino acids. Trimming cost V 4 bases and J 3 bases; bases outside gene matches: 3. CDR1 and CDR2 (germline): SGHRS, YFSETQ. The CDR3 reads CASSTTGEETQYF. The CDR3, as DNA: TGCGCCAGCAGCACCACAGGGGAAGAGACCCAGTACTTC.

V usage is TRBV10-2 and J usage is TRBJ1-3; D is uncertain. This CDR3 is 14 amino acids long. In germline, CDR1 is WSHSY, CDR2 SAAADI. The V end lost 0 bases, the J end lost 4 bases, and 7 bases lay between the germline ends. DNA for the CDR3: TGCGCCAGCAGTGAGTCGTACTTGGGAAACACCATATATTTT. Translation gives CASSESYLGNTIYF.

This clonotype has a single count. This chain links TRBV5-1 with TRBJ2-5, with D tentatively TRBD1 or TRBD2 (5 bases each). The CDR3 sequence is 16 residues long. CDR1 is SGHRS, CDR2 YFSETQ, per germline. Trimming cost V 4 bases and J 5 bases, with 21 bases left between them. CDR3 nucleotides: TGCGCCAGCAGCCCGGCAGGGACGTCCCTAGGGGAGACCCAGTACTTC. Protein: CASSPAGTSLGETQYF. Combining the CDR3 with reference TRBV5-1 and TRBJ2-5 gives the whole variable domain KAGVTQTPRYLIKTRGQQVTLSCSPISGHRSVSWYQQTPGQGLQFLFEYFSETQRNKGNFPGRFSGRQFSNSRSEMNVSTLELGDSALYLCASSPAGTSLGETQYFGPGTRLLVL.

This clonotype was observed a few times. The V and J genes are TRBV30 and TRBJ2-1, with a possible D match to TRBD1 (5 bases). The CDR3 runs to 13 residues. Trimming removed 0 bases from V and 5 bases from J, with 8 bases in between. The V gene's germline CDR1 is GTSNPN and CDR2 SVGIG (reference sequence). In DNA, the CDR3 is TGTGCCTGGAGTGTAGGGGTGGACAATGAGCAGTTCTTC. Translating it yields CAWSVGVDNEQFF.

The rearrangement joins TRBV5-1 to TRBJ1-3; D is uncertain. V dropped 6 bases and J dropped 0 bases, with 13 bases sitting between them. The CDR3 is made up of 15 amino acids. Per the germline V gene, CDR1 is SGHRS and CDR2 is YFSETQ. The CDR3 DNA sequence: TGCGCCAGCACCCCCGGCCCAAGCTCTGGAAACACCATATATTTT. It specifies CASTPGPSSGNTIYF. The full variable domain, with the rest looked up from reference TRBV5-1 and TRBJ1-3, is KAGVTQTPRYLIKTRGQQVTLSCSPISGHRSVSWYQQTPGQGLQFLFEYFSETQRNKGNFPGRFSGRQFSNSRSEMNVSTLELGDSALYLCASTPGPSSGNTIYFGEGSWLTVV.

This sequence joins TRBV29-1 and TRBJ2-7; 7 bases line up with TRBD2. The trim removed 4 bases at V and 0 bases at J, leaving 9 bases unmatched. Germline V lookup: CDR1 SQVTM, CDR2 ANQGSEA. The CDR3 has 15 residues. Written as DNA, the CDR3 is TGCAGCGTTGGCGGGAGCCGGGCCCGCTCCTACGAGCAGTACTTC. This translates into CSVGGSRARSYEQYF.

This clonotype has a handful of counts. The chain links TRBV18 to TRBJ2-7; 7 nucleotides match TRBD1. This CDR3 is 14 amino acids long. Germline-derived CDR1 and CDR2 are KGHSH and LQKENI. Trimming removed 4 bases from V and 1 base from J; junction bases left unmatched: 4. CDR3 region: CASSQGGRSYEQYF. The CDR3 DNA is TGTGCCAGCTCACAAGGGGGCAGGTCCTACGAGCAGTACTTC.

This clonotype was detected many times. This sequence joins TRBV11-2 and TRBJ2-2; no firm D call. Trimming stripped 0 bases from V and 4 bases from J, with 15 bases between. The CDR3 loop spans 17 amino acids. Germline CDR1 and CDR2: SGHAT and FQNNGV. CDR3 amino acids: CASSLEMSGRSTGELFF. In nucleotides, the CDR3 is TGTGCCAGCAGCTTAGAGATGTCAGGACGATCCACCGGGGAGCTGTTTTTT.

This clonotype showed up many times. The chain carries TRBV5-6 and TRBJ1-2, with D possibly being TRBD1 (5 bases). Germline V gene sequence: CDR1 SGHDT, CDR2 YYEEEE. This CDR3 spans 14 amino acids. Trimming took 6 bases from V and 5 from J, leaving 17 bases between them. This CDR3 reads CASNLKWDGYGYTF. CDR3 DNA sequence: TGTGCCAGCAATCTGAAGTGGGACGGATATGGCTACACCTTC.

This clonotype was counted only a few times. The rearrangement links TRBV4-3 to TRBJ2-7; D is possibly TRBD2 (5 bases). The CDR3 is made up of 13 amino acids. Germline V gives CDR1 LGHNA, CDR2 YSLEER. V lost 1 base, J lost 5 bases, and 9 bases lay in between. CDR3 sequence (DNA): TGCGCCAGCAGCCAAGTCAAGGGAGACGAGCAGTACTTC. It specifies CASSQVKGDEQYF.

The CDR3 DNA reads as TGTGCCAGCAGCCTTGGGGGTCGGGGCACAGATACGCAGTATTTT. Translating it yields CASSLGGRGTDTQYF. This chain joins TRBV7-8 and TRBJ2-3; D may be TRBD1 or TRBD2 (5 bases each). The CDR3 contains 15 residues. The V end was cut by 5 bases, the J end by 1 base, with 13 bases between. Germline-derived CDR1 and CDR2 are SGHVS and FQNEAQ.

This clonotype was counted many times. The chain couples TRBV12-3 or TRBV12-4 to TRBJ2-3; D gene uncertain. Trimming removed 6 bases at V and 4 bases at J, with 11 bases between. This CDR3 is 13 amino acids long. CDR3 amino acids: CASRGSAADTQYF. CDR3 DNA: TGTGCCAGCAGAGGGTCCGCCGCAGATACGCAGTATTTT.

This clonotype was detected only a few times. This chain joins TRBV7-2 and TRBJ1-4; no definite D call. The CDR3 runs 16 residues. The germline V gene has CDR1 SGHTA and CDR2 FQGNSA. V gave up 1 base and J gave up 5 bases, with 14 bases separating them. The CDR3 DNA sequence: TGTGCCAGCAGCTTAGGGGATCTTTTACAGAATGAAAAACTGTTTTTT. It specifies CASSLGDLLQNEKLFF.

The chain is built from TRBV10-3 and TRBJ2-3; D is uncertain. V was pared by 3 bases and J by 0 bases, with 10 bases between. This CDR3 has 15 residues. In germline, CDR1 is ENHRY, CDR2 SYGVKD. In nucleotides, the CDR3 is TGTGCCATCAGTGACGGCAGCCCTAGCACAGATACGCAGTATTTT. Encoded protein: CAISDGSPSTDTQYF.

The J gene is TRBJ2-1, the V gene TRBV29-1; D is perhaps TRBD1 (6 bases). The CDR3 covers 13 residues. Germline CDR1 reads SQVTM; CDR2 reads ANQGSEA. The ends were cut back, 4 bases at V and 4 bases at J, with 11 bases in the middle. CDR3 amino acids: CSVGQGFYNEQFF. The CDR3 DNA sequence: TGCAGCGTTGGGCAGGGGTTTTACAATGAGCAGTTCTTC.

The rearrangement links TRBV7-9 to TRBJ2-5; a weak D match, TRBD2 (5 bases). V was pared by 11 bases and J by 2 bases, with 12 bases between. CDR1 is SEHNR and CDR2 is FQNEAQ in the germline V gene (reference sequence). The CDR3 is 12 amino acids. This CDR3 reads CAGNRGQETQYF. The CDR3 coding sequence is TGTGCCGGCAACCGCGGGCAAGAGACCCAGTACTTC.

The V and J genes are TRBV3-2 and TRBJ2-1; TRBD1, the D gene given by the table, was not confirmed from the DNA. TRBV3-2 is an annotated pseudogene. The CDR3 consists of 19 residues. CDR3 DNA sequence: TGTGCCAGCAGCCAAGGGGCTGGACAGGGAGTTCGCTCCTACAATGAGCAGTTCTTC. Protein sequence: CASSQGAGQGVRSYNEQFF.

This clonotype was counted only a few times. The V gene is TRBV9, the J gene TRBJ1-1; D remains unclear. Trimming took 4 bases from V and 0 from J, leaving 16 bases between them. This CDR3 is built from 16 residues. CDR1 is SGDLS, CDR2 YYNGEE, per germline. The CDR3 spells CASSKEAANMNTEAFF. In nucleotides, the CDR3 is TGTGCCAGCAGCAAGGAGGCAGCTAATATGAACACTGAAGCTTTCTTT.